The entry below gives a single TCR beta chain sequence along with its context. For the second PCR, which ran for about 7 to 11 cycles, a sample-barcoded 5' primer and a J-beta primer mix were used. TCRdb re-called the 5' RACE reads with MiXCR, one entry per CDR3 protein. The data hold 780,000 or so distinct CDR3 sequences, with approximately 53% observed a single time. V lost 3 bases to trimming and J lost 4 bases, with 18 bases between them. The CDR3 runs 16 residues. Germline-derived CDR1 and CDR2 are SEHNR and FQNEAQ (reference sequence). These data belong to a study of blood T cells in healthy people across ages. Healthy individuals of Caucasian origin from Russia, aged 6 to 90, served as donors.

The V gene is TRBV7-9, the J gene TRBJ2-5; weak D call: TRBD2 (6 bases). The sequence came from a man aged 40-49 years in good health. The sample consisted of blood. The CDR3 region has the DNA TGTGCCAGCAGCTTCCCAGGATGGGGGGAAGGAGAGACCCAGTACTTC. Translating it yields CASSFPGWGEGETQYF.